This T cell receptor beta chain was found in a study of blood T cell repertoires in COVID-19 (dated by TCRdb to 2018 to 2021). At the level of the whole study: Collaborator samples came from the United States, Italy and Spain and covered acute and convalescent phases of COVID-19. The sample metadata nearly always contained a de-identified subject ID, COVID-19 status, age in years and sex. Where available, HLA class I and class II types were taken from metadata supplied by the sample provider and were not determined by assay-based typing. The prospective study material was composed of cDNA or gDNA derived from T cells, B-cell-depleted T cells, or PBMCs. Samples came from the ongoing ImmuneRACE study (first 160 participants) plus 1,254 subjects from 6 global collaborators. The repertoires were released in a freely available public database intended as a resource for research on the immune response to SARS-CoV-2. The dataset comprised deeply sampled blood TCRbeta repertoires from subjects exposed to, actively infected with, or recovered from COVID-19. Summary of the overall study and its limitations: The quantity of clinical and demographic metadata differed by source and by participant and was supplied without curation.

TCRbeta CDR3 regions were amplified from genomic DNA by means of the immunoSEQ Assay, a bias-controlled multiplex PCR. Per the original workflow: Within the assay, amplification of reference gene primers was used to estimate how many nucleated cells each sample contained. Sequence reads were collapsed and filtered to measure the absolute abundance of every unique TCRbeta CDR3 rearrangement. Productive Simpson clonality was computed per sample as the square root of Simpson's diversity index over productive rearrangements. TCRdb mirrors the immuneACCESS table, restricted to in-frame sequences. Some clones are absent from its copies; in checked studies, under half trace to an unresolved V gene, and the reason for the others is unknown. V and J calls plus clone size are reproduced from that table; the DNA served to infer D and trimming. The sample table contains approximately 200,000 clones; only one count was recorded for around nine tenths of them. The top ten hold about 6% of the sample.

Another Seattle source contributed samples from volunteer blood donors who had recovered from COVID-19. Each collaborating institution followed its own protocols to collect whole blood in K2EDTA tubes. Collaborator samples were shipped for TCRbeta analysis as frozen whole blood, isolated PBMCs, or DNA extracted from either sample type. The CDR3 measures 15 amino acids from cysteine to phenylalanine. The retained sequence is limited to the CDR3, 45 bases, with the frame set at the first base. Per the germline V gene (reference sequence), SEHNR is the CDR1 and FQNEAQ is the CDR2. V trim: 5 bases; J trim: 4 bases; unmatched bases: 8. Worth noting for this clone: Which antigen it targets is not known. Base-call qualities are not available, and no considerably larger clone is one nucleotide away.

Sequenced: peripheral blood. Here the chain combines TRBV7-9 and TRBJ1-2; the central 9 bases match TRBD1. The receptor's source is a man in his sixties who had recovered from COVID-19. The CDR3 here reads CASSQETGGLYGYTF. The DNA reads as follows: TGTGCCAGCAGCCAAGAGACAGGGGGACTCTATGGCTACACCTTC.